Listed below are T cell receptor beta chains from one sample, sequenced in a study of blood T cells in healthy people across ages. TCRdb itself ran the 5' RACE reads through MiXCR, one entry per CDR3 protein. The table includes around 690,000 distinct CDR3 sequences, around three fifths detected once. Source material: blood. The receptor set was obtained from a man aged 55-75 years in good health. The CDR3 runs from the conserved cysteine through the conserved F or W. A D gene is named only where the DNA matches it firmly. Part of the rows lack a size; the others show once, few, many or a class for expanded clones.

j_call d_call clone_size v_call cdr3_aa cdr3_nt
TRBJ2-5 NA NA TRBV6-2/TRBV6-3 CASRLTRAETQYF TGTGCCAGCAGACTCACTAGAGCAGAGACCCAGTACTTC
TRBJ2-7 NA NA TRBV5-1 CASKGTLTPVNEQYF TGCGCCAGCAAGGGAACCCTTACACCAGTCAACGAGCAGTACTTC
TRBJ2-5 NA few TRBV6-5 CASTLQETQYF TGTGCCAGCACTCTCCAAGAGACCCAGTACTTC
TRBJ2-1 NA once TRBV11-2 CASSVAQYNEQFF TGTGCCAGCAGCGTAGCCCAGTACAATGAGCAGTTCTTC
TRBJ2-1 TRBD1 NA TRBV6-2/TRBV6-3 CASSHGTVYNEQFF TGTGCCAGCAGCCACGGGACAGTGTACAATGAGCAGTTCTTC
TRBJ2-7 NA NA TRBV24-1 CATSDLSYLYNEQYF TGTGCCACCAGTGATTTGTCTTACCTCTACAATGAGCAGTACTTC
TRBJ2-7 TRBD1 NA TRBV6-5 CASSYGRGTGAPYEQYF TGTGCCAGCAGTTACGGTCGGGGGACAGGGGCACCCTACGAGCAGTACTTC
TRBJ2-5 TRBD1 NA TRBV9 CASSVFGTGDKETQYF TGTGCCAGCAGCGTATTCGGGACAGGGGATAAAGAGACCCAGTACTTC
TRBJ2-3 NA many TRBV6-5 CASSRRQGRDTQYF TGTGCCAGCAGCCGGCGCCAGGGGAGGGATACGCAGTATTTT
TRBJ2-2 TRBD1 once TRBV9 CASSVDAGTGNTGELFF TGTGCCAGCAGCGTAGACGCCGGGACAGGGAACACCGGGGAGCTGTTTTTT
TRBJ2-5 NA NA TRBV12-3/TRBV12-4 CASRTQDKETQYF TGTGCCAGCAGAACCCAGGATAAAGAGACCCAGTACTTC
TRBJ1-1 TRBD1 NA TRBV10-3 CAISWTGGRNTEAFF TGTGCCATATCTTGGACAGGCGGGCGGAACACTGAAGCTTTCTTT
TRBJ2-7 NA NA TRBV20-1 CSAGSPQHGGYEQYF TGCAGTGCCGGAAGCCCGCAGCACGGAGGCTACGAGCAGTACTTC
TRBJ1-1 TRBD1 NA TRBV20-1 CSARGTGRNTEAFF TGCAGTGCTAGAGGGACAGGGAGGAACACTGAAGCTTTCTTT
TRBJ2-1 NA NA TRBV20-1 CSAGMPYNEQFF TGCAGTGCTGGGATGCCTTACAATGAGCAGTTCTTC
TRBJ2-5 NA NA TRBV5-5 CASSWGFASYQETQYF TGTGCCAGCAGCTGGGGGTTCGCGTCGTACCAAGAGACCCAGTACTTC
TRBJ2-5 NA NA TRBV6-2/TRBV6-3 CASSNQSGQETQYF TGTGCCAGCAGTAACCAAAGTGGACAGGAGACCCAGTACTTC
TRBJ1-5 NA NA TRBV29-1 CSVSSGVYQPQHF TGCAGCGTCTCCTCAGGGGTCTATCAGCCCCAGCATTTT
TRBJ1-6 TRBD1 NA TRBV6-1 CASSERGQGGSPLHF TGTGCCAGCAGTGAAAGAGGACAGGGTGGATCACCCCTCCACTTT
TRBJ1-6 NA NA TRBV4-1 CASSQDKPGSSYNSPLHF TGCGCCAGCAGCCAAGATAAACCAGGGAGCTCCTATAATTCACCCCTCCACTTT
TRBJ2-2 NA NA TRBV5-1 CASGYGGGTGELFF TGCGCCAGCGGATACGGAGGTGGAACCGGGGAGCTGTTTTTT
TRBJ1-6 NA NA TRBV13 CASSRAGRNSPLHF TGTGCCAGCAGCCGGGCCGGCCGGAATTCACCCCTCCACTTT
TRBJ2-7 NA NA TRBV20-1 CSARDGRRGLGEQYF TGCAGTGCTAGAGATGGGCGCAGGGGCCTGGGCGAGCAGTACTTC
TRBJ2-7 TRBD2 once TRBV7-2 CASNLEPGLVYEQYF TGTGCCAGCAACTTAGAACCCGGACTAGTCTACGAGCAGTACTTC
TRBJ2-2 NA NA TRBV5-1 CASSLVAPRVGELFF TGCGCCAGCAGCTTGGTGGCTCCTAGGGTCGGGGAGCTGTTTTTT
TRBJ1-2 NA few TRBV27 CASSLGSRYGYTF TGTGCCAGCAGTTTGGGGAGCCGGTATGGCTACACCTTC
TRBJ2-7 TRBD1 NA TRBV28 CATGQGIYEQYF TGTGCCACTGGACAGGGCATCTACGAGCAGTACTTC
TRBJ2-7 NA few TRBV10-3 CAVGGRTYEQYF TGTGCCGTCGGGGGGCGGACCTACGAGCAGTACTTC
TRBJ2-7 NA NA TRBV6-1 CASHRGTEPLYEQYF TGTGCCAGTCACCGGGGGACAGAACCCCTCTACGAGCAGTACTTC
TRBJ2-2 NA NA TRBV7-2 CASSLGAGTAGELFF TGTGCCAGCAGCTTAGGGGCAGGGACCGCCGGGGAGCTGTTTTTT
TRBJ2-3 NA NA TRBV7-2 CASSFPSAPSTDTQYF TGTGCCAGCAGCTTCCCCAGCGCTCCTAGCACAGATACGCAGTATTTT
TRBJ2-1 NA NA TRBV7-2 CASSSGSGSPGFF TGTGCCAGCAGCTCCGGGTCAGGTTCACCGGGGTTCTTC
TRBJ2-7 NA NA TRBV7-9 CASSFSGQGYEQYF TGTGCCAGCAGCTTCAGTGGGCAGGGTTACGAGCAGTACTTC
TRBJ1-5 NA NA TRBV2 CASSEFRQGRPQHF TGTGCCAGCAGTGAATTCAGGCAAGGTCGGCCCCAGCATTTT
TRBJ2-7 NA NA TRBV4-3 CASSPQGGGRAYEQYF TGCGCCAGCAGTCCTCAAGGGGGGGGCAGGGCCTACGAGCAGTACTTC
TRBJ1-4 NA NA TRBV4-2 CASSQDRSGTTRFF TGTGCCAGCAGCCAAGATAGGAGTGGGACCACCCGGTTTTTT
TRBJ1-5 TRBD1 NA TRBV20-1 CSARADPGQGAESNQPQHF TGCAGTGCTAGAGCCGACCCGGGACAGGGGGCTGAGAGCAATCAGCCCCAGCATTTT
TRBJ1-1 NA NA TRBV18 CASSPNRAGQNTEAFF TGTGCCAGCTCACCGAACCGGGCAGGGCAGAACACTGAAGCTTTCTTT
TRBJ2-1 TRBD2 few TRBV7-2 CASSLALGGEENNEQFF TGTGCCAGCAGCTTAGCGCTCGGGGGGGAAGAGAACAATGAGCAGTTCTTC
TRBJ1-4 NA NA TRBV20-1 CSATSPENEKLFF TGCAGTGCTACGAGCCCTGAGAATGAAAAACTGTTTTTT
TRBJ2-3 TRBD1 NA TRBV5-1 CASSLGGQRTDTQYF TGCGCCAGCAGCTTGGGGGGACAGAGGACAGATACGCAGTATTTT
TRBJ2-5 TRBD2 NA TRBV5-1 CASSLAGTSGGAWQETQYF TGCGCCAGCAGCTTGGCCGGGACTAGCGGGGGGGCCTGGCAAGAGACCCAGTACTTC
TRBJ1-1 TRBD1 NA TRBV6-5 CASRSAGQGENTEAFF TGTGCCAGCAGGTCGGCGGGACAGGGGGAGAACACTGAAGCTTTCTTT
TRBJ2-5 NA NA TRBV5-1 CASSWVRDSQETQYF TGCGCCAGCAGCTGGGTCAGGGACTCTCAAGAGACCCAGTACTTC
TRBJ2-5 NA few TRBV11-2 CASSFRRGTVQETQYF TGTGCCAGCAGCTTCAGACGGGGGACAGTCCAAGAGACCCAGTACTTC
TRBJ2-5 NA many TRBV5-1 CASSLQPDRKETQYF TGCGCCAGCAGCTTGCAACCGGACCGTAAAGAGACCCAGTACTTC
TRBJ1-2 NA NA TRBV4-2 CASSQGSDRTYGYTF TGTGCCAGCAGCCAAGGGTCAGACCGGACCTATGGCTACACCTTC
TRBJ2-5 TRBD2 NA TRBV11-2 CASSFWTSGETQYF TGTGCCAGCAGCTTCTGGACTAGCGGGGAGACCCAGTACTTC
TRBJ2-3 TRBD1 few TRBV12-3/TRBV12-4 CASSGRGRGDTQYF TGTGCCAGCAGTGGCAGGGGGAGAGGAGATACGCAGTATTTT
TRBJ1-1 TRBD1 NA TRBV29-1 CSVEVGQGVTEAFF TGCAGCGTTGAAGTTGGACAGGGCGTCACTGAAGCTTTCTTT
TRBJ2-6 NA few TRBV10-3 CAISETGSSGANVLTF TGTGCCATCAGTGAGACAGGGAGCTCTGGGGCCAACGTCCTGACTTTC
TRBJ2-7 TRBD1 NA TRBV4-2 CASSQDRDRSKPYEQYF TGTGCCAGCAGCCAAGATAGGGACAGGAGCAAGCCCTACGAGCAGTACTTC
TRBJ2-3 NA NA TRBV25-1 CASSARGTDTQYF TGTGCCAGCAGTGCGCGGGGCACAGATACGCAGTATTTT
TRBJ2-2 NA NA TRBV14 CASSQGNGAHTGELFF TGTGCCAGCAGCCAAGGAAACGGCGCGCACACCGGGGAGCTGTTTTTT
TRBJ1-6 TRBD1 NA TRBV11-2 CASSLGGGTGRSYNSPLHF TGTGCCAGCAGCTTAGGAGGTGGGACAGGACGCTCCTATAATTCACCCCTCCACTTT
TRBJ1-2 NA NA TRBV12-3/TRBV12-4 CASSLALTANYGYTF TGTGCCAGCAGTTTAGCGCTGACAGCCAACTATGGCTACACCTTC
TRBJ1-4 TRBD1 NA TRBV7-9 CASSAPDRLANEKLFF TGTGCCAGCAGCGCGCCGGACAGGTTGGCTAATGAAAAACTGTTTTTT
TRBJ2-6 NA NA TRBV3-1 CASSSRFSGANVLTF TGTGCCAGCAGCTCACGGTTCAGCGGGGCCAACGTCCTGACTTTC
TRBJ2-1 TRBD1 NA TRBV7-9 CASTPGTGPLLEQFF TGTGCCAGCACCCCTGGGACAGGCCCCCTTCTGGAGCAGTTCTTC
TRBJ2-7 TRBD1 NA TRBV6-6 CASLRQGLAHEQYF TGTGCCAGCCTCCGACAGGGATTGGCCCACGAGCAGTACTTC